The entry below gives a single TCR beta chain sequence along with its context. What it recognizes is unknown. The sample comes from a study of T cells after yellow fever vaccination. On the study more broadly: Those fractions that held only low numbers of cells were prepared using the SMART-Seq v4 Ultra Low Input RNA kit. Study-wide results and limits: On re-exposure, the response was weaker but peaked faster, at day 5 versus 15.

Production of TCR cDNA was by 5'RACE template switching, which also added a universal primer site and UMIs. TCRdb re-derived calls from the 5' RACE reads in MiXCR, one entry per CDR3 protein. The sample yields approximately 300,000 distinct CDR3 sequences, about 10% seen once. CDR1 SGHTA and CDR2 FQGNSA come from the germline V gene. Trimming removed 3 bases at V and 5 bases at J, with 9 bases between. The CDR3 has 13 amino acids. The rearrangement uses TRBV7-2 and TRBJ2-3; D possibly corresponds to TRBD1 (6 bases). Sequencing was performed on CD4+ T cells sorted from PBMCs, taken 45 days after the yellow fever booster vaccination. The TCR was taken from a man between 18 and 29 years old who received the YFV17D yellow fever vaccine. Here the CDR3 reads CASSFRGEDTQYF. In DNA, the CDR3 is TGTGCCAGCAGCTTCAGGGGTGAAGATACGCAGTATTTT.